This entry concerns a single T cell receptor (beta chain). Its antigen is undetermined. The germline V and J ends were trimmed by 0 bases and 4 bases, with 12 bases remaining between them. Germline values: CDR1 LGHNA, CDR2 YSLEER. The CDR3 extends over 16 amino acids. This specimen belongs to a study of identifying expanded T cells in peripheral blood. Assay: immunoSEQ multiplex PCR; the TCRdb copy retains only in-frame clones and omits some. Of some 78,000 clones listed, 88% are singletons. Points from the study as a whole: Across healthy donors, higher total template counts meant significantly greater roughly 2-week count variance. Over around two and four weeks, about 15 and 18 clones changed, versus approximately 1.2 between replicates.

The sample comprised blood. V and J are TRBV4-3 and TRBJ1-4; no clear D gene. This clonotype originated in a person between 18 and 69 years old in good health. CDR3 coding DNA: TGCGCCAGCAGCCAAGATATTATCCGGTTTAATGAAAAACTGTTTTTT. Its translation is CASSQDIIRFNEKLFF.